This entry describes one T cell receptor beta chain. Its target is not known. These data come from a study of cytomegalovirus exposure and HLA in healthy donors. Germline V lookup: CDR1 MNHNS, CDR2 SASEGT. The CDR3 is 17 residues long. Trimming removed 4 bases at V and 0 bases at J, with 16 bases between. Amplification used 60 Vbeta primers and 13 Jbeta primers. Sequenced by immunoSEQ multiplex PCR; TCRdb stores in-frame clones only, minus some. The sample lists 150,000 to 200,000 clones, around 79% occurring once. Study observations and caveats: Upon later analysis, TCR association rates were observed to vary by HLA locus, being highest for DRB1 and lowest for HLA-C.

This TCR derives from a woman under 40 in good health and CMV-seropositive. The specimen was PBMCs. The V gene is TRBV6-1, the J gene TRBJ2-4, with D possibly TRBD2 on 6 matching bases. The CDR3 DNA follows: TGTGCCAGCAGTGGGGGTTGGGGGACTTTAGCCAAAAACATTCAGTACTTC. Translating gives CASSGGWGTLAKNIQYF.